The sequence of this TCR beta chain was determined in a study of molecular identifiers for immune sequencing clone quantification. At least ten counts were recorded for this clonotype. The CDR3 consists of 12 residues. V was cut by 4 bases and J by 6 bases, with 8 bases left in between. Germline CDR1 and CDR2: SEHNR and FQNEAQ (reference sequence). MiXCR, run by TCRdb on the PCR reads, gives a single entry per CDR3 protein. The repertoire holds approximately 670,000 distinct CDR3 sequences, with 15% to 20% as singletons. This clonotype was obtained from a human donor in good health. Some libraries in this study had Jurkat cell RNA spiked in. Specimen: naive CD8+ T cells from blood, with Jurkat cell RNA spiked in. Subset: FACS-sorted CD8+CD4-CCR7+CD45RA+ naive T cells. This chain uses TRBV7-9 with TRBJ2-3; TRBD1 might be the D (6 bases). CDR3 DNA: TGTGCCAGCAGCTCAGGACAGGATACGCAGTATTTT. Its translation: CASSSGQDTQYF.